The entry that follows covers one T cell receptor (beta chain) sequence. These data originate in a study of blood T cell repertoires in COVID-19. Patients in Seattle were enrolled during active infection, then followed longitudinally. Authors' data handling: Scientists estimated how many nucleated cells there were by amplifying reference gene primers. Sequenced by immunoSEQ multiplex PCR; TCRdb stores in-frame clones only, minus some. V and J calls and clone size follow that table, whereas D and trimming were derived from the DNA. The sample lists hundreds of thousands of clones, 85% to 90% occurring once. Germline trimming cut 1 base from V and 0 bases from J; bases unmatched to any gene: 3. Germline values: CDR1 SGHTA, CDR2 FQGNSA. This CDR3 is 16 amino acids long.

The sequencing input was peripheral blood. The sequence derives from a woman aged 45-59 years with COVID-19, enrolled during active disease. This chain uses TRBV7-2 with TRBJ2-7; 10 nucleotides match TRBD2. CDR3 DNA: TGTGCCAGCAGCTTAGGCGGACTAGCGGACTCCTACGAGCAGTACTTC. It yields the protein CASSLGGLADSYEQYF.